These T cell receptor beta chains were read from a single sample in a study of resident and recirculating memory T cells in vitiligo. Here immunoSEQ multiplex PCR was the method, and the copy in TCRdb shows in-frame clones only, minus some. The sample lists tens of thousands of clones, roughly 92% occurring once. Sample: blood. The receptors come from a male donor with vitiligo. The CDR3 runs from the conserved cysteine through the conserved F or W. The D gene is left open where the match is weak. Clone size, where shown, is once, few, many, or a class for clones that have expanded.

size: -
D: TRBD1
V: TRBV18
J: TRBJ2-7
CDR3: CASSQLGTVVSHQYF
DNA: TGTGCCAGCTCACAACTCGGGACAGTTGTCTCCCACCAGTACTTC

size: -
D: -
V: TRBV28
J: TRBJ2-7
CDR3: CASGPYEQYF
DNA: TGTGCCAGCGGCCCCTACGAGCAGTACTTC

size: -
D: TRBD2
V: TRBV19
J: TRBJ2-7
CDR3: CASRLSGGAYEQYF
DNA: TGTGCCAGTCGACTGAGCGGGGGGGCTTACGAGCAGTACTTC

size: -
D: -
V: TRBV12-5
J: TRBJ1-3
CDR3: CASGLGGAGNTIYF
DNA: TGTGCTAGTGGTTTAGGGGGGGCTGGAAACACCATATATTTT

size: -
D: TRBD1
V: TRBV7-2
J: TRBJ2-3
CDR3: CASSLGLRTGVQDTQYF
DNA: TGTGCCAGCAGCTTAGGGCTGCGGACAGGGGTACAAGATACGCAGTATTTT

size: once
D: -
V: TRBV29-1
J: TRBJ2-7
CDR3: CSVRGGEQYF
DNA: TGCAGCGTCCGTGGAGGGGAGCAGTACTTC

size: -
D: TRBD1
V: TRBV6-6
J: TRBJ2-7
CDR3: CASSYGTASYEQYF
DNA: TGTGCCAGCAGTTACGGGACAGCCTCCTACGAGCAGTACTTC

size: -
D: -
V: TRBV5-6
J: TRBJ1-5
CDR3: CASRSRGYSNQPQHF
DNA: TGTGCCAGCAGATCTAGAGGGTATAGCAATCAGCCCCAGCATTTT

size: -
D: TRBD1
V: TRBV6-6
J: TRBJ1-6
CDR3: CASRRLGTGDNSPLHF
DNA: TGTGCCAGCAGACGTCTAGGGACAGGGGATAATTCACCCCTCCACTTT

size: -
D: -
V: TRBV7-6
J: TRBJ2-7
CDR3: CASSPGQGISYEQYF
DNA: TGTGCCAGCAGTCCGGGCCAGGGAATCTCCTACGAGCAGTACTTC

size: once
D: -
V: TRBV10-3
J: TRBJ1-4
CDR3: CAISRDATNEKLFF
DNA: TGTGCCATCAGCCGGGATGCAACTAATGAAAAACTGTTTTTT

size: -
D: TRBD1
V: TRBV5-4
J: TRBJ2-7
CDR3: CASSLAVQGAEQYF
DNA: TGTGCCAGCAGCTTGGCCGTTCAGGGGGCCGAGCAGTACTTC

size: -
D: -
V: TRBV7-2
J: TRBJ1-3
CDR3: CASSHKRTAGNTIYF
DNA: TGTGCCAGCAGCCATAAGAGGACAGCTGGAAACACCATATATTTT

size: -
D: TRBD1
V: TRBV5-4
J: TRBJ1-2
CDR3: CASSLEGQGALRGYTF
DNA: TGTGCCAGCAGCTTGGAGGGACAGGGGGCGCTTCGGGGCTACACCTTC

size: -
D: TRBD1
V: TRBV25-1
J: TRBJ1-1
CDR3: CASRDGRGPEAFF
DNA: TGTGCCAGCAGGGACGGCAGGGGGCCTGAAGCTTTCTTT

size: medium-sized
D: -
V: TRBV5-4
J: TRBJ1-1
CDR3: CASSRGISEAFF
DNA: TGTGCCAGCAGCCGGGGTATCTCTGAAGCTTTCTTT

size: once
D: TRBD2
V: TRBV4-1
J: TRBJ2-7
CDR3: CASSQLAGGLYEQYF
DNA: TGCGCCAGCAGCCAACTAGCGGGGGGGCTATACGAGCAGTACTTC

size: -
D: TRBD2
V: TRBV5-6
J: TRBJ2-1
CDR3: CASSLGLAGGDEQFF
DNA: TGTGCCAGCAGCTTGGGACTAGCGGGGGGCGACGAGCAGTTCTTC

size: -
D: -
V: TRBV6-5
J: TRBJ1-5
CDR3: CASSSAGSNQPQHF
DNA: TGTGCCAGCAGTTCCGCCGGGAGCAATCAGCCCCAGCATTTT

size: -
D: -
V: TRBV7-9
J: TRBJ1-1
CDR3: CASSLVKGGNTEAFF
DNA: TGTGCCAGCAGCTTAGTTAAAGGGGGGAACACTGAAGCTTTCTTT

size: few
D: -
V: TRBV9
J: TRBJ1-1
CDR3: CASSVESQGYTEAFF
DNA: TGTGCCAGCAGCGTAGAAAGTCAGGGATACACTGAAGCTTTCTTT

size: -
D: TRBD1
V: TRBV14
J: TRBJ2-7
CDR3: CASSRGTGRGPYEQYF
DNA: TGTGCCAGCAGCCGAGGGACAGGGAGAGGGCCCTACGAGCAGTACTTC

size: -
D: -
V: TRBV2
J: TRBJ1-5
CDR3: CASSGAPRGSNQPQHF
DNA: TGTGCCAGCAGTGGCGCCCCAAGGGGGTCTAATCAGCCCCAGCATTTT

size: -
D: TRBD1
V: TRBV4-1
J: TRBJ1-3
CDR3: CASSQDQQGISGNTIYF
DNA: TGCGCCAGCAGCCAAGATCAACAGGGGATCTCTGGAAACACCATATATTTT

size: -
D: TRBD1
V: TRBV4-2
J: TRBJ1-6
CDR3: CASSLPGQGGYSPLHF
DNA: TGTGCCAGCAGCTTACCGGGACAGGGAGGATATTCACCCCTCCACTTT

size: -
D: TRBD2
V: TRBV29-1
J: TRBJ2-5
CDR3: CSAPTSAEGTQYF
DNA: TGCAGCGCTCCGACTAGCGCGGAAGGGACCCAGTACTTC

size: -
D: TRBD2
V: TRBV19
J: TRBJ2-1
CDR3: CASSIVNSGGYYEQFF
DNA: TGTGCCAGTAGTATAGTAAATAGCGGGGGGTACTATGAGCAGTTCTTC

size: -
D: -
V: TRBV18
J: TRBJ2-5
CDR3: CASSPLRGAGSKETQYF
DNA: TGTGCCAGCTCACCTCTCAGGGGCGCAGGGTCGAAAGAGACCCAGTACTTC

size: -
D: -
V: TRBV4-1
J: TRBJ1-1
CDR3: CASSQDMGGSEAFF
DNA: TGCGCCAGCAGCCAAGATATGGGGGGATCGGAAGCTTTCTTT

size: -
D: TRBD1
V: TRBV6-6
J: TRBJ2-7
CDR3: CASSIGTGGSEQYF
DNA: TGTGCCAGCAGTATTGGGACAGGGGGCAGCGAGCAGTACTTC

size: -
D: -
V: TRBV4-2
J: TRBJ2-6
CDR3: CASSPQGSGANVLTF
DNA: TGTGCCAGCAGCCCACAGGGCTCCGGGGCCAACGTCCTGACTTTC

size: once
D: -
V: TRBV4-2
J: TRBJ2-6
CDR3: CASSQVGGASSGANVLTF
DNA: TGTGCCAGCAGCCAAGTGGGTGGGGCGAGCTCTGGGGCCAACGTCCTGACTTTC

size: -
D: TRBD1
V: TRBV4-3
J: TRBJ2-7
CDR3: CASSQTGTGSVEQYF
DNA: TGCGCCAGCAGCCAAACCGGGACAGGGTCAGTCGAGCAGTACTTC

size: -
D: TRBD1
V: TRBV10-3
J: TRBJ1-2
CDR3: CAISQGGFYGYTF
DNA: TGTGCCATCAGTCAGGGGGGTTTCTATGGCTACACCTTC

size: once
D: -
V: TRBV5-6
J: TRBJ1-5
CDR3: CASTLEGGAQPQHF
DNA: TGTGCCAGCACCCTGGAGGGGGGGGCTCAGCCCCAGCATTTT

size: -
D: TRBD2
V: TRBV7-2
J: TRBJ2-2
CDR3: CASSPSRLAGGVNTGELFF
DNA: TGTGCCAGCAGCCCCTCCAGACTAGCGGGGGGCGTTAACACCGGGGAGCTGTTTTTT

size: -
D: TRBD2
V: TRBV27
J: TRBJ2-5
CDR3: CASSHGTSGGLQETQYF
DNA: TGTGCCAGCAGCCACGGGACTAGCGGGGGCCTGCAAGAGACCCAGTACTTC

size: -
D: -
V: TRBV19
J: TRBJ1-4
CDR3: CASSQDRKDEKLFF
DNA: TGTGCCAGTAGTCAGGACAGAAAAGATGAAAAACTGTTTTTT

size: -
D: -
V: TRBV7-2
J: TRBJ1-1
CDR3: CASSLVGRDTEAFF
DNA: TGTGCCAGCAGCTTAGTAGGGAGGGACACTGAAGCTTTCTTT

size: once
D: TRBD1
V: TRBV25-1
J: TRBJ1-2
CDR3: CASSGGQGASLNYGYTF
DNA: TGTGCCAGCAGTGGGGGACAGGGGGCTTCTCTTAACTATGGCTACACCTTC

size: -
D: -
V: TRBV5-4
J: TRBJ2-3
CDR3: CASSLELATDTQYF
DNA: TGTGCCAGCAGCTTGGAACTAGCTACAGATACGCAGTATTTT

size: -
D: -
V: TRBV10-3
J: TRBJ1-1
CDR3: CAISGVDTEAFF
DNA: TGTGCCATCAGTGGAGTGGACACTGAAGCTTTCTTT

size: -
D: TRBD2
V: TRBV5-4
J: TRBJ2-7
CDR3: CASSLERGRYEQYF
DNA: TGTGCCAGCAGCTTGGAGCGGGGGAGATACGAGCAGTACTTC

size: -
D: -
V: TRBV6-5
J: TRBJ1-2
CDR3: CASRTGNFNYGYTF
DNA: TGTGCCAGCAGGACAGGCAATTTTAACTATGGCTACACCTTC

size: -
D: TRBD2
V: TRBV25-1
J: TRBJ2-5
CDR3: CASSEFLTSGKETQYF
DNA: TGTGCCAGCAGTGAATTCTTGACTAGCGGGAAAGAGACCCAGTACTTC

size: -
D: TRBD2
V: TRBV7-9
J: TRBJ2-3
CDR3: CASKFTGLAGSTDTQYF
DNA: TGTGCCAGCAAATTCACCGGACTAGCGGGAAGCACAGATACGCAGTATTTT